One TCR beta chain is described in this entry. These data are taken from a study of blood T cell repertoires in COVID-19. Across the study: Sample material is recorded as cDNA or gDNA derived from T cells, B-cell-depleted T cells, or PBMCs.

In the original processing: Reference gene primers were amplified, and this amplification served to estimate nucleated cell counts. The protocol was immunoSEQ multiplex PCR, while the TCRdb copy is restricted to in-frame clones and leaves out a portion. That table gives V, J and clone size, and the DNA gave D and trimming. The repertoire includes some 97,000 clones, roughly 87% of them detected once, and approximately 7.3% sits in the top ten. The germline V gene has CDR1 SGHTA and CDR2 FQGNSA. The V end was cut by 7 bases, the J end by 0 bases, with 21 bases between. The CDR3 is made up of 17 amino acids.

This TCR came from a man aged 25-45 years in a cohort sampled during active COVID-19. V gene TRBV7-2 combines with J gene TRBJ1-1; D remains ambiguous. Sequencing used peripheral blood. The CDR3 loop is CASNLYAPKVLNTEAFF. CDR3 nucleotides: TGTGCCAGCAACCTATACGCGCCGAAAGTCCTGAACACTGAAGCTTTCTTT. The variable domain in full, completed from reference TRBV7-2 and TRBJ1-1, reads GAGVSQSPSNKVTEKGKDVELRCDPISGHTALYWYRQSLGQGLEFLIYFQGNSAPDKSGLPSDRFSAERTGGSVSTLTIQRTQQEDSAVYLCASNLYAPKVLNTEAFFGQGTRLTVV.